Ten or more counts support the clone carrying this TCR beta chain. Its antigen is still unknown. Germline lookup yields CDR1 SGHRS and CDR2 YFSETQ. V dropped 0 bases and J dropped 10 bases, with 11 bases sitting between them. The CDR3 spans 14 residues. These data belong to a study of T cells after yellow fever vaccination. Study-wide background: The fractions with low cell numbers were processed using SMART-Seq v4 Ultra Low Input.

Regarding the study as a whole: After the booster, 96% of CD4 and 88% of CD8 primary-response clones were re-detected.

5'RACE template switching added a universal primer site and UMIs to TCR cDNA. TCRdb redid the calling of the 5' RACE reads with MiXCR, one entry per CDR3 protein. The sample comprises some 320,000 distinct CDR3 sequences, approximately 4% of which are singletons, and around 25% rests with the top ten. The chain combines TRBV5-1 with TRBJ1-6; tentative D call: TRBD1 (5 bases). Sequences were derived from PBMCs, sampled 5 days after the yellow fever booster vaccination. This receptor was identified in a man between 18 and 35 years old who received the YFV17D yellow fever vaccine. In nucleotides, the CDR3 is TGCGCCAGCAGCTTGGGGGACGACCACTCACCCCTCCACTTT. Its protein is CASSLGDDHSPLHF.